These 32 T cell receptor beta chains originate from one sample sequenced in a study of CD8 T cells in Susac syndrome. An input of roughly 0.5 to 1 ug of RNA was subjected to reverse transcription using random hexamers. TCRdb fed the immunoSEQ multiplex PCR reads into MiXCR, producing one record per CDR3 protein. Of about 150,000 distinct CDR3 sequences in the sample, just under 95% are singletons; the top ten hold around 0.21%. Sequenced input: CD8+ T cells from PBMCs. Receptor source: a human donor with multiple sclerosis.

V and J are TRBV19 and TRBJ1-1; weak D call: TRBD1 (6 bases). Germline V gene lookup returns CDR1 LNHDA and CDR2 SQIVND (reference sequence). The ends were cut back, 3 bases at V and 4 bases at J, with 12 bases in the middle. This CDR3 contains 14 residues. The CDR3: CASSIGRGGTEAFF. CDR3 DNA sequence: TGTGCCAGTAGTATTGGTCGAGGGGGCACTGAAGCTTTCTTT.

J is TRBJ2-2 and V is TRBV20-1; TRBD2 aligns across 11 bases. Germline CDR1 reads DFQATT; CDR2 reads SNEGSKA (reference sequence). The CDR3 consists of 16 residues. Trimming cost V 6 bases and J 2 bases; bases outside gene matches: 8. This CDR3 reads CSAYLAGGPNTGELFF. Written as DNA, the CDR3 is TGCAGTGCGTATCTAGCGGGGGGACCCAACACCGGGGAGCTGTTTTTT.

For the CDR3, the DNA is TGTGCCAGCAGTGAATCGGGACAAACAAATGAAGCTTTCTTT. It specifies CASSESGQTNEAFF. This chain uses TRBV25-1 with TRBJ1-1, with a tentative D call TRBD1 (6 bases). Germline V lookup: CDR1 MGHDK, CDR2 SYGVNS. The CDR3 length is 14 residues. V was shortened by 1 base and J by 7 bases, with 13 bases between the two germline ends.

This clonotype was recorded only once. V gene TRBV29-1 combines with J gene TRBJ2-7, with D possibly matching TRBD1 (5 bases). The germline CDR1 and CDR2 sequences are SQVTM and ANQGSEA. The CDR3 has 13 amino acids. V was pared by 7 bases and J by 2 bases, with 15 bases between. The CDR3 coding sequence is TGCAGCGCCTTAATGGACACAACCTACGAGCAGTACTTC. This gives the protein CSALMDTTYEQYF.

V is TRBV7-9 and J is TRBJ1-2; the D is unclear. V was cut by 0 bases and J by 3 bases, with 2 bases left in between. Germline values: CDR1 SEHNR, CDR2 FQNEAQ (reference sequence). CDR3 length: 12 residues. CDR3 coding DNA: TGTGCCAGCAGCTTAGCGGACTATGGCTACACCTTC. Protein: CASSLADYGYTF.

V and J are TRBV9 and TRBJ2-7; 8 bases are shared with TRBD1. The germline CDR1 and CDR2 sequences are SGDLS and YYNGEE. CDR3 length: 16 residues. J gave up 2 bases and V 4 bases, and 11 bases lay outside the gene matches. CDR3 protein: CASSLSGGTGPYEQYF. In DNA, the CDR3 is TGTGCCAGCAGCTTATCAGGGGGGACAGGACCCTACGAGCAGTACTTC.

The V and J genes are TRBV20-1 and TRBJ2-5, with 9 bases matching TRBD1. Germline lookup yields CDR1 DFQATT and CDR2 SNEGSKA (reference sequence). V trimming: 2 bases; J trimming: 4 bases; junction bases outside the gene matches: 11. The CDR3 loop spans 16 amino acids. CDR3 in DNA: TGCAGTGCTAGACCAAGGACAGGGGAGAATCGAGAGACCCAGTACTTC. Amino acid sequence: CSARPRTGENRETQYF.

Turning to this clonotype: The DNA is omitted, as the CDR3 cannot be located on it reliably, and the CDR3 follows TCRdb's listing. The chain joins TRBV27 to TRBJ2-1. The CDR3 contains 16 residues when both ends are counted. Germline V gene data show CDR1 as MNHEY and CDR2 as SMNVEV (reference sequence). CDR3: CASSLSTGDFGNEQFF.

CDR3 coding DNA: TGTGCCAGCAGCTTAGACCGGGGAGACAGGGACCAGAGGGTATCCCAGCATTTT. This translates into CASSLDRGDRDQRVSQHF. V gene TRBV7-9 combines with J gene TRBJ1-5; 7 nucleotides agree with TRBD1. From germline, CDR1 is SEHNR and CDR2 FQNEAQ (reference sequence). The CDR3 is made up of 18 amino acids. The V and J ends lost 1 base and 11 bases, in that order; junction bases with no gene match: 20.

This clonotype was found once. The rearrangement links TRBV2 to TRBJ1-2; D possibly corresponds to TRBD1 (6 bases). Trimming took off 7 bases at V and 11 bases at J, with 11 bases between the two ends. Germline V gives CDR1 SNHLY, CDR2 FYNNEI. There are 10 residues in the CDR3. The CDR3 DNA reads TGTGCCAGCATTCTAAGGGGGTACACCTTC. The encoded protein is CASILRGYTF. Looking up the rest from reference TRBV2 and TRBJ1-2 gives the full variable domain: EPEVTQTPSHQVTQMGQEVILRCVPISNHLYFYWYRQILGQKVEFLVSFYNNEISEKSEIFDDQFSVERPDGSNFTLKIRSTKLEDSAMYFCASILRGYTFGSGTRLTVV.

This clonotype was detected only once. The V call is TRBV7-9, the J call TRBJ1-2, with 8 bases fitting TRBD1. The CDR3 contains 16 residues. Germline lookup yields CDR1 SEHNR and CDR2 FQNEAQ (reference sequence). V was pared by 2 bases and J by 4 bases, with 9 bases of the junction left unmatched. The CDR3 DNA reads as TGTGCCAGCAGCTTATCAGGGGGCCCTTCTTCCTATGGCTACACCTTC. Amino acids: CASSLSGGPSSYGYTF. The complete variable domain, with remaining parts taken from reference TRBV7-9 and TRBJ1-2, reads DTGVSQNPRHKITKRGQNVTFRCDPISEHNRLYWYRQTLGQGPEFLTYFQNEAQLEKSRLLSDRFSAERPKGSFSTLEIQRTEQGDSAMYLCASSLSGGPSSYGYTFGSGTRLTVV.

The chain joins TRBV6-5 to TRBJ1-2, with 7 bases lining up with TRBD1. Looked up from germline, CDR1 is MNHEY and CDR2 is SVGAGI. V trimming: 4 bases; J trimming: 6 bases; junction bases outside the gene matches: 11. This CDR3 comprises 15 residues. The CDR3: CASSLARTGRHGYTF. The CDR3 DNA is TGTGCCAGCAGTTTGGCGAGGACAGGCCGGCATGGCTACACCTTC.

This chain links TRBV7-6 with TRBJ2-3; D gene uncertain. CDR1 and CDR2 from the germline V gene are SGHVS and FNYEAQ. V shed 1 base and J shed 0 bases, with 8 bases lying between them. CDR3 length: 15 residues. In DNA, the CDR3 is TGTGCCAGCAGCTTAGGCCCCCAGAGCACAGATACGCAGTATTTT. This translates into CASSLGPQSTDTQYF.

The rearrangement joins TRBV27 to TRBJ1-5; 8 bases fit TRBD1. The V gene end was trimmed by 6 bases and the J gene end by 2 bases; junction bases not matched to a gene: 3. Germline V lookup: CDR1 MNHEY, CDR2 SMNVEV (reference sequence). This CDR3 spans 14 amino acids. The CDR3 protein is CASRETGGNQPQHF. CDR3 coding DNA: TGTGCCAGCAGAGAGACAGGGGGCAATCAGCCCCAGCATTTT.

The sample holds one count of this clonotype. V gene TRBV10-3 combines with J gene TRBJ2-3, with 8 bases that match TRBD1. The CDR3 runs to 14 residues. V lost 10 bases to trimming and J lost 5 bases; unmatched junction nucleotides: 11. Germline V CDR1 and CDR2: ENHRY, SYGVKD. Here the CDR3 DNA reads TGTGCCACCGGTTCGAACACAGGGGGAGATACGCAGTATTTT. It yields the protein CATGSNTGGDTQYF.

The gene calls are TRBV27 and TRBJ1-5; TRBD1 aligns across 8 bases. CDR1 and CDR2 (germline): MNHEY, SMNVEV (reference sequence). The CDR3 totals 14 residues. The V segment lost 5 bases and the J segment 3 bases; nucleotides outside the gene matches: 3. The CDR3 DNA reads TGTGCCAGCAGTCTGGACAGGGCCAATCAGCCCCAGCATTTT. Its translation: CASSLDRANQPQHF.

This sequence joins TRBV29-1 and TRBJ2-1; 7 bases align to TRBD1. Germline V lookup: CDR1 SQVTM, CDR2 ANQGSEA. V lost 3 bases to trimming and J lost 1 base; unmatched junction nucleotides: 6. The CDR3 runs to 15 residues. The CDR3 bases are TGCAGCGTTGACGAGACAGGGCGGTCCTACAATGAGCAGTTCTTC. It specifies CSVDETGRSYNEQFF.

The V call is TRBV5-1, the J call TRBJ2-1; 9 nucleotides agree with TRBD1. This CDR3 has 15 residues. Trimming removed 4 bases from V and 4 bases from J; junction bases left unmatched: 6. From germline, CDR1 is SGHRS and CDR2 YFSETQ. CDR3 protein: CASSGPGQGYNEQFF. The CDR3 DNA reads as TGCGCCAGCAGCGGCCCGGGACAGGGTTACAATGAGCAGTTCTTC.

The V and J genes are TRBV5-1 and TRBJ2-3, with a tentative D call TRBD1 (6 bases). The CDR3 is 14 amino acids. Trimming took 1 base from V and 6 from J, leaving 12 bases between them. Germline V gene lookup returns CDR1 SGHRS and CDR2 YFSETQ. CDR3 in amino acids: CASSLRQGMDTQYF. For the CDR3, the DNA is TGCGCCAGCAGCTTGCGCCAGGGGATGGATACGCAGTATTTT.

The V call is TRBV27, the J call TRBJ2-3, with 13 nucleotides matching TRBD2. Germline V CDR1 and CDR2: MNHEY, SMNVEV (reference sequence). J was trimmed by 4 bases and V by 6 bases; bases with no gene match: 4. CDR3 length: 15 amino acids. This chain's CDR3 is CASRLAGGPSDTQYF. The CDR3 DNA reads TGTGCCAGCAGACTAGCGGGGGGGCCATCAGATACGCAGTATTTT.

The chain couples TRBV27 to TRBJ1-2, with D tentatively TRBD1 (5 bases). The germline V gene has CDR1 MNHEY and CDR2 SMNVEV (reference sequence). V dropped 3 bases and J dropped 0 bases, with 11 bases sitting between them. The CDR3 is 15 residues long. The CDR3, as DNA: TGTGCCAGCAGTTTGACAGCACCTTCTAACTATGGCTACACCTTC. Its protein is CASSLTAPSNYGYTF.

This chain joins TRBV7-9 and TRBJ2-1, with a weak D call TRBD2 (6 bases). The germline V gene has CDR1 SEHNR and CDR2 FQNEAQ (reference sequence). V was clipped by 5 bases and J by 6 bases, with 20 bases between them. The CDR3 is 16 amino acids. This CDR3 is CASSLPTGEDRNEQFF. The CDR3 coding sequence is TGTGCCAGCAGCCTCCCCACGGGGGAGGATCGCAATGAGCAGTTCTTC.

The J gene is TRBJ1-1, the V gene TRBV27; no definite D call. Germline CDR1 reads MNHEY; CDR2 reads SMNVEV (reference sequence). This CDR3 region has 11 residues. Between the trimmed V and J ends, which lost 8 bases and 3 bases, there was a span of 7 bases. Here the CDR3 DNA reads TGTGCCAGCGGGCAGGACACTGAAGCTTTCTTT. It translates to CASGQDTEAFF.

The rearrangement links TRBV15 to TRBJ1-1; TRBD1 might be the D (5 bases). CDR3 length: 14 residues. Trimming pared 1 base from V and 1 base from J, leaving 7 bases between. In germline, CDR1 is LNHNV, CDR2 YYDKDF (reference sequence). CDR3 in DNA: TGTGCCACCAGCAGAGCTGACAGGAACACTGAAGCTTTCTTT. Translated: CATSRADRNTEAFF.

This clonotype was counted once. This chain uses TRBV20-1 with TRBJ2-2, with 7 bases matching TRBD1. The CDR3 has 11 amino acids. CDR1 DFQATT and CDR2 SNEGSKA come from the germline V gene (reference sequence). The V gene end was trimmed by 6 bases and the J gene end by 7 bases; junction bases not matched to a gene: 2. CDR3 loop: CSAHRGGELFF. The CDR3 DNA follows: TGCAGTGCACACAGGGGCGGGGAGCTGTTTTTT.

As regards this clonotype: One end of the junction does not line up with germline, which may come from a read error. This chain uses TRBV4-2 with TRBJ2-1; D is uncertain. Germline V gene lookup returns CDR1 LGHNA and CDR2 YNFKEQ. The CDR3 spans 14 residues. The CDR3 DNA sequence: TGTGCCAGCAGCGCTCCCGGTGGATACACTGAGCAGTTCTTC. Encoded protein: CASSAPGGYTEQFF.

This chain joins TRBV15 and TRBJ2-1; D remains unclear. V was pared by 8 bases and J by 4 bases, with 12 bases between. The CDR3 consists of 13 residues. Looked up from germline, CDR1 is LNHNV and CDR2 is YYDKDF (reference sequence). The CDR3 DNA follows: TGTGCCACCGTAGACGATTCTTACAATGAGCAGTTCTTC. The encoded protein is CATVDDSYNEQFF.

The DNA for the CDR3 is TGCGCCAGCAGTCCCTCACTCCGCGGGACAGCCAACTATGGCTACACCTTC. Amino acids: CASSPSLRGTANYGYTF. This chain joins TRBV4-3 and TRBJ1-2, with 7 bases aligning to TRBD1. The CDR3 totals 17 residues. Per germline, CDR1 LGHNA and CDR2 YSLEER. The ends lost 6 bases at V and 2 bases at J; junction bases unmatched: 15.

The CDR3 sequence: CASSLGLGLDEQFF. DNA for the CDR3: TGTGCCAGCAGCTTAGGACTAGGTCTTGATGAGCAGTTCTTC. J is TRBJ2-1 and V is TRBV7-9, with D perhaps TRBD2 (6 bases). The CDR3 covers 14 residues. Trimming took 1 base from V and 8 from J, leaving 12 bases between them. Germline V lookup: CDR1 SEHNR, CDR2 FQNEAQ (reference sequence). Full variable domain (outside the CDR3, taken from reference TRBV7-9 and TRBJ2-1): DTGVSQNPRHKITKRGQNVTFRCDPISEHNRLYWYRQTLGQGPEFLTYFQNEAQLEKSRLLSDRFSAERPKGSFSTLEIQRTEQGDSAMYLCASSLGLGLDEQFFGPGTRLTVL.

This chain links TRBV28 with TRBJ2-7, with a weak D call TRBD2 (6 bases). There are 12 residues in the CDR3. The V end was cut by 4 bases, the J end by 4 bases, with 8 bases between. Germline CDR1 is MDHEN and CDR2 is SYDVKM. The CDR3 DNA reads as TGTGCCAGCAGTTCGACTAGGTACGAGCAGTACTTC. Amino acids: CASSSTRYEQYF.

V usage is TRBV6-5 and J usage is TRBJ2-7, with D perhaps assigned TRBD1 or TRBD2 (5 bases each). V lost 6 bases, J lost 5 bases, and 14 bases lay in between. CDR3 length: 13 residues. Germline V gene data show CDR1 as MNHEY and CDR2 as SVGAGI. The DNA of the CDR3 is TGTGCCAGCAGCCCGGGGCTTGGGAACGAGCAGTACTTC. Amino acids: CASSPGLGNEQYF.

The J gene is TRBJ1-1, the V gene TRBV6-2 or TRBV6-3; 7 nucleotides line up with TRBD1. This CDR3 region has 11 residues. J lost 5 bases, V lost 8 bases, and 2 bases had no gene match. CDR1 and CDR2 (germline): MNHEY, SVGEGT. The CDR3 here is CASHRGTEAFF. CDR3 bases: TGTGCCAGCCACAGGGGAACTGAAGCTTTCTTT.